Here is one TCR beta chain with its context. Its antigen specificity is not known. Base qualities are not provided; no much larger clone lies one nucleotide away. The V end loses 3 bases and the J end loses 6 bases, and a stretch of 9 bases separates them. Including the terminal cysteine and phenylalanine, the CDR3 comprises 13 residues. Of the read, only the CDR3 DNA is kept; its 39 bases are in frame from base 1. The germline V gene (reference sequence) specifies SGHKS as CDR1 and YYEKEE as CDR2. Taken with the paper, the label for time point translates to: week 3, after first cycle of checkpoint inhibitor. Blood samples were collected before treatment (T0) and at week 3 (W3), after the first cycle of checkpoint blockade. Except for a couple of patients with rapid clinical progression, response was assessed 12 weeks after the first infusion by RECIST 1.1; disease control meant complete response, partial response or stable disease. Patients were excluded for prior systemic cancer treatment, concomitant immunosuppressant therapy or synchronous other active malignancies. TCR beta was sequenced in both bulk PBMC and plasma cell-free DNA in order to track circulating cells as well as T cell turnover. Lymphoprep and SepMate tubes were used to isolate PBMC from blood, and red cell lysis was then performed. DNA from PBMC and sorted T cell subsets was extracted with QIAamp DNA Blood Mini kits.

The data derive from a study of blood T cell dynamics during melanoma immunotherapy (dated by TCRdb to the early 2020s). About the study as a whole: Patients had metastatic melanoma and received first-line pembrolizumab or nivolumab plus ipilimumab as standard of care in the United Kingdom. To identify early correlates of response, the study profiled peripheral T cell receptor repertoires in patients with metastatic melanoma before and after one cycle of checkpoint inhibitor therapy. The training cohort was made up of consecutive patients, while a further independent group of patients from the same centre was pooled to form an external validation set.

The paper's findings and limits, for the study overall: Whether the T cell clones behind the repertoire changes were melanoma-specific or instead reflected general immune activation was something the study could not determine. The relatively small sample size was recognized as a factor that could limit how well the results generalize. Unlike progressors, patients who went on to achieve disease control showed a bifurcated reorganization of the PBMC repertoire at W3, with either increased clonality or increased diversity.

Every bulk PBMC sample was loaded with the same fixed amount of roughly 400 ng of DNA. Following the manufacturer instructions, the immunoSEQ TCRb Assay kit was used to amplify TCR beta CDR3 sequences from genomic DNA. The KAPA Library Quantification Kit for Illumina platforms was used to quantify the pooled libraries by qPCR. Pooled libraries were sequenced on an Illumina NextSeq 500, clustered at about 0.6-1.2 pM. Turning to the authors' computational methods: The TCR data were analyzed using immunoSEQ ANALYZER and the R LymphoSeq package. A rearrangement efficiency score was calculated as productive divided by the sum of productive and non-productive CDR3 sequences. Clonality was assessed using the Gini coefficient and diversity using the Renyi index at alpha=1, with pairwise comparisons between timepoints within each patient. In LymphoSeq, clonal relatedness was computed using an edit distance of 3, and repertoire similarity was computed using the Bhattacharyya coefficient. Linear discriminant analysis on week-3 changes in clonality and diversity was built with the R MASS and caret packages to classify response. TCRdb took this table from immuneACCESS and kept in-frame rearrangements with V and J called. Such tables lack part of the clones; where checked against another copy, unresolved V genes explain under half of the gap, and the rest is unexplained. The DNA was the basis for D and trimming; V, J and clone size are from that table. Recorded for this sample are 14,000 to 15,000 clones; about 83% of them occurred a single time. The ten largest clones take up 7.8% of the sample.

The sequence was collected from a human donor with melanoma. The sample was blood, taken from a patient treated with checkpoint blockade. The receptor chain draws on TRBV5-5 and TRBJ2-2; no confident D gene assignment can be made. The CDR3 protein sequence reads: CASSSTGPGELFF. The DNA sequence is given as TGTGCCAGCAGCTCAACGGGTCCCGGGGAGCTGTTTTTT. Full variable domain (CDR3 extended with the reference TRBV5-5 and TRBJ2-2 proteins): DAGVTQSPTHLIKTRGQQVTLRCSPISGHKSVSWYQQVLGQGPQFIFQYYEKEERGRGNFPDRFSARQFPNYSSELNVNALLLGDSALYLCASSSTGPGELFFGEGSRLTVL.